Listed below are T cell receptor beta chains from one sample, sequenced in a study of control samples from healthy donors and cancer patients. Sequencing used immunoSEQ multiplex PCR; TCRdb keeps in-frame clones, though not all of them. The data show 130,000 to 150,000 clones, over 85% seen once. Specimen: blood. The receptors come from a man in his late teens or twenties in good health. CDR3s include the opening cysteine and the closing phenylalanine or tryptophan. D genes are given only for firm matches. Size tells how often a clone was seen (once, few, many) or the class of an expanded clone, and some rows leave it out.

v_call: TRBV27
clone_size: -
d_call: -
j_call: TRBJ1-3
cdr3_aa: CASGVVGANTIYF
cdr3_nt: TGTGCCAGCGGGGTGGTAGGCGCAAACACCATATATTTT

v_call: TRBV19
clone_size: once
d_call: TRBD1
j_call: TRBJ1-2
cdr3_aa: CASSVGTGNGYTF
cdr3_nt: TGTGCCAGTAGTGTCGGGACAGGCAATGGCTACACCTTC

v_call: TRBV7-9
clone_size: -
d_call: -
j_call: TRBJ2-2
cdr3_aa: CASRAGSGELFF
cdr3_nt: TGTGCCAGCAGGGCAGGCAGCGGGGAGCTGTTTTTT

v_call: TRBV4-1
clone_size: -
d_call: -
j_call: TRBJ2-7
cdr3_aa: CASSQALADFYEQYF
cdr3_nt: TGCGCCAGCAGCCAAGCACTAGCAGATTTCTACGAGCAGTACTTC

v_call: TRBV6-1
clone_size: once
d_call: -
j_call: TRBJ2-2
cdr3_aa: CASSEDRGRAGELFF
cdr3_nt: TGTGCCAGCAGTGAAGATCGGGGGCGCGCCGGGGAGCTGTTTTTT

v_call: TRBV7-9
clone_size: -
d_call: TRBD1
j_call: TRBJ2-3
cdr3_aa: CASSLWSGGETDTQYF
cdr3_nt: TGTGCCAGCAGCTTGTGGTCAGGGGGCGAAACAGATACGCAGTATTTT

v_call: TRBV4-3
clone_size: -
d_call: -
j_call: TRBJ1-5
cdr3_aa: CASSQDGNQPQHF
cdr3_nt: TGCGCCAGCAGCCAAGATGGGAATCAGCCCCAGCATTTT

v_call: TRBV28
clone_size: -
d_call: TRBD1
j_call: TRBJ2-6
cdr3_aa: CASSRDRGRVSAGANVLTF
cdr3_nt: TGTGCCAGCAGCCGCGACAGGGGGCGCGTATCGGCCGGGGCCAACGTCCTGACTTTC

v_call: TRBV13
clone_size: -
d_call: -
j_call: TRBJ2-5
cdr3_aa: CASSLLGSRETQYF
cdr3_nt: TGTGCCAGCAGCTTACTTGGCAGTAGAGAGACCCAGTACTTC

v_call: TRBV18
clone_size: -
d_call: -
j_call: TRBJ1-1
cdr3_aa: CASSPRIMNTEAFF
cdr3_nt: TGTGCCAGCTCACCACGCATTATGAACACTGAAGCTTTCTTT

v_call: TRBV30
clone_size: -
d_call: -
j_call: TRBJ1-6
cdr3_aa: CALEAGGNSPLHF
cdr3_nt: TGTGCCCTGGAAGCCGGGGGGAATTCACCCCTCCACTTT

v_call: TRBV7-8
clone_size: -
d_call: -
j_call: TRBJ1-1
cdr3_aa: CASSLGGGTEAFF
cdr3_nt: TGTGCCAGCAGCCTTGGGGGGGGCACTGAAGCTTTCTTT

v_call: TRBV9
clone_size: -
d_call: TRBD1
j_call: TRBJ1-4
cdr3_aa: CASSGRDRANEKLFF
cdr3_nt: TGTGCCAGCAGCGGCCGGGACAGGGCTAATGAAAAACTGTTTTTT

v_call: TRBV7-9
clone_size: -
d_call: -
j_call: TRBJ1-1
cdr3_aa: CASSLVGEAFF
cdr3_nt: TGTGCCAGCAGCTTAGTCGGTGAAGCTTTCTTT

v_call: TRBV5-6
clone_size: -
d_call: -
j_call: TRBJ1-2
cdr3_aa: CASSLALGTGLGIYGYTF
cdr3_nt: TGTGCCAGCAGCTTGGCCTTGGGGACCGGCCTCGGGATCTATGGCTACACCTTC

v_call: TRBV30
clone_size: -
d_call: -
j_call: TRBJ2-5
cdr3_aa: CAWSVRGETQYF
cdr3_nt: TGTGCCTGGAGTGTAAGGGGAGAGACCCAGTACTTC

v_call: TRBV6-1
clone_size: -
d_call: TRBD1
j_call: TRBJ1-2
cdr3_aa: CASSEITGGYGYTF
cdr3_nt: TGTGCCAGCAGTGAAATCACAGGGGGCTATGGCTACACCTTC

v_call: TRBV2
clone_size: -
d_call: -
j_call: TRBJ2-3
cdr3_aa: CASMGGGTDTQYF
cdr3_nt: TGTGCCAGCATGGGGGGTGGCACAGATACGCAGTATTTT

v_call: TRBV5-5
clone_size: -
d_call: -
j_call: TRBJ2-7
cdr3_aa: CASSRSVSYEQYF
cdr3_nt: TGTGCCAGCAGCCGGTCGGTGTCATACGAGCAGTACTTC

v_call: TRBV7-2
clone_size: -
d_call: TRBD2
j_call: TRBJ2-7
cdr3_aa: CASSFTPGLSYEQYF
cdr3_nt: TGTGCCAGCAGCTTTACACCGGGACTATCCTACGAGCAGTACTTC

v_call: TRBV28
clone_size: -
d_call: TRBD1
j_call: TRBJ1-1
cdr3_aa: CASTLRPWTGGYEAFF
cdr3_nt: TGTGCCAGCACCCTACGCCCTTGGACAGGGGGCTATGAAGCTTTCTTT

v_call: TRBV27
clone_size: -
d_call: TRBD1
j_call: TRBJ2-7
cdr3_aa: CASSWVGTEKQYF
cdr3_nt: TGTGCCAGCAGTTGGGTCGGGACAGAGAAGCAGTACTTC

v_call: TRBV2
clone_size: -
d_call: -
j_call: TRBJ1-6
cdr3_aa: CASSESRGDSPLHF
cdr3_nt: TGTGCCAGCAGTGAATCCAGGGGAGATTCACCCCTCCACTTT

v_call: TRBV6-2/TRBV6-3
clone_size: once
d_call: -
j_call: TRBJ2-7
cdr3_aa: CASSYSKGGQAYEQYF
cdr3_nt: TGTGCCAGCAGTTACTCGAAGGGGGGGCAAGCCTACGAGCAGTACTTC

v_call: TRBV5-1
clone_size: -
d_call: -
j_call: TRBJ1-2
cdr3_aa: CASSFEGWNYGYTF
cdr3_nt: TGCGCCAGCAGCTTCGAGGGCTGGAACTATGGCTACACCTTC

v_call: TRBV30
clone_size: -
d_call: -
j_call: TRBJ2-7
cdr3_aa: CAWSAEHYEQYF
cdr3_nt: TGTGCCTGGAGTGCAGAGCACTACGAGCAGTACTTC

v_call: TRBV6-1
clone_size: -
d_call: -
j_call: TRBJ1-2
cdr3_aa: CASSERTAFYGYTF
cdr3_nt: TGTGCCAGCAGTGAGAGGACAGCATTCTATGGCTACACCTTC

v_call: TRBV3-1/TRBV3-2
clone_size: -
d_call: -
j_call: TRBJ2-7
cdr3_aa: CASSRQFSYEQYF
cdr3_nt: TGTGCCAGCAGCCGACAGTTCTCCTACGAGCAGTACTTC

v_call: TRBV5-8
clone_size: -
d_call: -
j_call: TRBJ1-3
cdr3_aa: CASSLTVPSGNTIYF
cdr3_nt: TGTGCCAGCAGCTTGACAGTACCCTCTGGAAACACCATATATTTT

v_call: TRBV3-1/TRBV3-2
clone_size: -
d_call: TRBD1
j_call: TRBJ1-4
cdr3_aa: CASSTTGGTEKLFF
cdr3_nt: TGTGCCAGCAGCACGACAGGGGGTACCGAAAAACTGTTTTTT

v_call: TRBV27
clone_size: -
d_call: -
j_call: TRBJ1-4
cdr3_aa: CASSSTAWVEKLFF
cdr3_nt: TGTGCCAGCAGTTCGACAGCTTGGGTTGAAAAACTGTTTTTT

v_call: TRBV5-1
clone_size: -
d_call: -
j_call: TRBJ1-1
cdr3_aa: CASSQYLENTEAFF
cdr3_nt: TGCGCCAGCAGCCAATACTTGGAGAACACTGAAGCTTTCTTT

v_call: TRBV29-1
clone_size: -
d_call: TRBD1
j_call: TRBJ1-1
cdr3_aa: CSGGGGTEAFF
cdr3_nt: TGCAGCGGAGGGGGCGGCACTGAAGCTTTCTTT

v_call: TRBV5-1
clone_size: -
d_call: TRBD1
j_call: TRBJ1-2
cdr3_aa: CASSPRQGEDYGYTF
cdr3_nt: TGCGCCAGCAGCCCCCGACAGGGTGAGGACTATGGCTACACCTTC

v_call: TRBV19
clone_size: -
d_call: -
j_call: TRBJ2-2
cdr3_aa: CASRGQRARTGELFF
cdr3_nt: TGTGCCAGTAGGGGACAGCGGGCCCGGACCGGGGAGCTGTTTTTT

v_call: TRBV27
clone_size: -
d_call: -
j_call: TRBJ2-6
cdr3_aa: CASSLPYSSSGANVLTF
cdr3_nt: TGTGCCAGCAGTTTACCCTACAGCAGCTCTGGGGCCAACGTCCTGACTTTC

v_call: TRBV18
clone_size: few
d_call: TRBD1
j_call: TRBJ2-2
cdr3_aa: CASSPGTANTGELFF
cdr3_nt: TGTGCCAGCTCACCAGGGACAGCCAACACCGGGGAGCTGTTTTTT

v_call: TRBV19
clone_size: -
d_call: TRBD2
j_call: TRBJ2-2
cdr3_aa: CASSIGGLAGARTGELFF
cdr3_nt: TGTGCCAGTAGTATAGGCGGTCTAGCGGGAGCTCGGACCGGGGAGCTGTTTTTT

v_call: TRBV9
clone_size: -
d_call: -
j_call: TRBJ2-7
cdr3_aa: CASSQNTGEQYF
cdr3_nt: TGTGCCAGCAGCCAGAATACGGGAGAGCAGTACTTC

v_call: TRBV2
clone_size: -
d_call: TRBD2
j_call: TRBJ2-3
cdr3_aa: CASRGGLAYPDTQYF
cdr3_nt: TGTGCCAGCCGAGGGGGACTAGCTTATCCAGATACGCAGTATTTT

v_call: TRBV5-6
clone_size: -
d_call: -
j_call: TRBJ2-5
cdr3_aa: CASSASETQYF
cdr3_nt: TGTGCCAGCAGCGCCTCCGAGACCCAGTACTTC

v_call: TRBV5-1
clone_size: -
d_call: TRBD1
j_call: TRBJ2-7
cdr3_aa: CASSPTGVSYEQYF
cdr3_nt: TGCGCCAGCAGCCCGACAGGGGTCTCCTACGAGCAGTACTTC

v_call: TRBV19
clone_size: -
d_call: -
j_call: TRBJ1-3
cdr3_aa: CASRDAGAGNTIYF
cdr3_nt: TGTGCCAGTAGGGACGCAGGGGCTGGAAACACCATATATTTT

v_call: TRBV29-1
clone_size: -
d_call: -
j_call: TRBJ2-1
cdr3_aa: CSVQGSGQGFWEQFF
cdr3_nt: TGCAGCGTTCAGGGGAGCGGGCAGGGGTTCTGGGAGCAGTTCTTC

v_call: TRBV2
clone_size: -
d_call: -
j_call: TRBJ2-7
cdr3_aa: CASLEVAYEQYF
cdr3_nt: TGTGCCAGCTTAGAAGTGGCCTACGAGCAGTACTTC

v_call: TRBV5-1
clone_size: -
d_call: -
j_call: TRBJ1-2
cdr3_aa: CASSLVPDSLYGYTF
cdr3_nt: TGCGCCAGCAGCTTGGTCCCGGACAGCTTATATGGCTACACCTTC

v_call: TRBV6-6
clone_size: -
d_call: -
j_call: TRBJ1-4
cdr3_aa: CASRDTGKKLFF
cdr3_nt: TGTGCCAGCAGAGACACGGGGAAAAAACTGTTTTTT

v_call: TRBV6-5
clone_size: -
d_call: -
j_call: TRBJ2-3
cdr3_aa: CASTPGDRTDTQYF
cdr3_nt: TGTGCCAGTACCCCCGGAGATCGCACAGATACGCAGTATTTT

v_call: TRBV4-2
clone_size: -
d_call: TRBD2
j_call: TRBJ2-3
cdr3_aa: CASSPIAGGGTDTQYF
cdr3_nt: TGTGCCAGCAGCCCAATAGCGGGGGGCGGCACAGATACGCAGTATTTT

v_call: TRBV5-4
clone_size: -
d_call: -
j_call: TRBJ2-1
cdr3_aa: CASSFEQSSYNEQFF
cdr3_nt: TGTGCCAGCAGCTTCGAGCAGAGCTCCTACAATGAGCAGTTCTTC